What follows describes a single T cell receptor beta chain. Its antigen is not known. Germline lookup yields CDR1 LGHNA and CDR2 YNFKEQ. The CDR3 is 15 amino acids. V shed 6 bases and J shed 1 base, with 16 bases lying between them. The donor cohort consisted entirely of Caucasian adults residing in Nashville, Tennessee. The record originates from a study of shared clonotypes between healthy human individuals. The study's findings and limits: In having few donors, the study represented limited genetic and exposure-history diversity.

Around 310 ng DNA, tens of thousands of T cell genomes, went into unsorted PBMC replicate PCRs. The sequenced material, unsorted PBMC DNA, was run on ten immunoSEQ deep assay plates. Only in-frame clones appear in the TCRdb table, and some are missing; sequencing was by immunoSEQ multiplex PCR. The sample shows 450,000 to 500,000 clones, roughly 80% of them seen only once. The TCR comes from a woman aged 40-49 years in good health. Some clones in this sample may be carry-over from other donors' samples. Material for sequencing was PBMCs. The rearrangement uses TRBV4-2 and TRBJ2-7; D unclear. CDR3 nucleotide sequence: TGTGCCAGCAGTCCCAACCCGGATCTTTCCTACGAGCAGTACTTC. Translation: CASSPNPDLSYEQYF.